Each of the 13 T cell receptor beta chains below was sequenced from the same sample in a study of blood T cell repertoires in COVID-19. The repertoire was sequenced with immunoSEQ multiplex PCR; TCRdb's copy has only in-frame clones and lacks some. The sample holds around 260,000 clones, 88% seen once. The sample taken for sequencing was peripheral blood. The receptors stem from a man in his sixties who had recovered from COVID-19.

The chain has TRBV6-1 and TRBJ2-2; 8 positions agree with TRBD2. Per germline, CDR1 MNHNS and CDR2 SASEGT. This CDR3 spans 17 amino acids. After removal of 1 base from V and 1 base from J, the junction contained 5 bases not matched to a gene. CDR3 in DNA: TGTGCCAGCAGTGAAGGGGGGCTAGCGGGGAACACCGGGGAGCTGTTTTTT. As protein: CASSEGGLAGNTGELFF.

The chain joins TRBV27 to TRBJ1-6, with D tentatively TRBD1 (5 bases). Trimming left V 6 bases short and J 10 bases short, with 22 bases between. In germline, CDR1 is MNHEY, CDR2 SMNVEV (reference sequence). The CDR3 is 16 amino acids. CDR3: CASRLLRQVGHSPLHF. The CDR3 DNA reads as TGTGCCAGCAGGCTTTTGCGACAAGTTGGACACTCACCCCTCCACTTT.

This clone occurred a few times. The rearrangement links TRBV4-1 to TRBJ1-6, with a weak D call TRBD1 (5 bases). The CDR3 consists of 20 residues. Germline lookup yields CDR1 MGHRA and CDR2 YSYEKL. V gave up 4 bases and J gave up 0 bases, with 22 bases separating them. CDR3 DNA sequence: TGCGCCAGCAGCCCAGACCGAGCGGGACCCCGGAGCTCCTATAATTCACCCCTCCACTTT. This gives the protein CASSPDRAGPRSSYNSPLHF.

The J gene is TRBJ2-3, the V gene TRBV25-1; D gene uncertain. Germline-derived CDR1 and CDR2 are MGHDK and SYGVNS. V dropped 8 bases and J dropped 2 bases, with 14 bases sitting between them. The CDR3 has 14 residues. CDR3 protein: CASDNTPLTDTQYF. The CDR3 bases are TGTGCCAGCGACAACACCCCCCTCACAGATACGCAGTATTTT.

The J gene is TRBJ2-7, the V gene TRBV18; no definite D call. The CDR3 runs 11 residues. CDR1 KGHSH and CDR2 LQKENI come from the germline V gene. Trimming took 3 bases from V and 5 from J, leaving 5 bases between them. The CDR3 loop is CASSPADEQYF. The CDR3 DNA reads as TGTGCCAGCTCACCGGCGGACGAGCAGTACTTC. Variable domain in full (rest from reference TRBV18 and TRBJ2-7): NAGVMQNPRHLVRRRGQEARLRCSPMKGHSHVYWYRQLPEEGLKFMVYLQKENIIDESGMPKERFSAEFPKEGPSILRIQQVVRGDSAAYFCASSPADEQYFGPGTRLTVT.

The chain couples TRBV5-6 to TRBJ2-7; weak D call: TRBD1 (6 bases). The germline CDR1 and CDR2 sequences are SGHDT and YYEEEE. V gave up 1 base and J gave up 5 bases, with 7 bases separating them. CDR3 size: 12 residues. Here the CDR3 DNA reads TGTGCCAGCAGCTTGCAGGGGAACGAGCAGTACTTC. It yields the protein CASSLQGNEQYF. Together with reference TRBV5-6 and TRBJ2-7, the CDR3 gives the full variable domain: DAGVTQSPTHLIKTRGQQVTLRCSPKSGHDTVSWYQQALGQGPQFIFQYYEEEERQRGNFPDRFSGHQFPNYSSELNVNALLLGDSALYLCASSLQGNEQYFGPGTRLTVT.

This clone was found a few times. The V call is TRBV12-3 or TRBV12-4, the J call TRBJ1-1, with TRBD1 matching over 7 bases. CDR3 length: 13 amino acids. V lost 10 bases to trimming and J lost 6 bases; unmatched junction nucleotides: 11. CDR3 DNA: TGTGCCACAGACAGGGAGAAGTCGGCTGAAGCTTTCTTT. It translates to CATDREKSAEAFF.

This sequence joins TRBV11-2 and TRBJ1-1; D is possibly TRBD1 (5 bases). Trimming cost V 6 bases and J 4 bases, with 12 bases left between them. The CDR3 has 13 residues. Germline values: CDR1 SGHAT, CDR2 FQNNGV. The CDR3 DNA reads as TGTGCCAGCAGGCGGGGGGGTGGCACTGAAGCTTTCTTT. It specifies CASRRGGGTEAFF.

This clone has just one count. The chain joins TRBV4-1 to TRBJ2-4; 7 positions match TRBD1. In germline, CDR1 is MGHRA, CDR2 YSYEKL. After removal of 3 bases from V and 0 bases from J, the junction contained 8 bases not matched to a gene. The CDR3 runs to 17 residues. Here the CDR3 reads CASSHRGDSLAKNIQYF. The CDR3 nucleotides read TGCGCCAGCAGCCACCGAGGGGACAGCCTAGCCAAAAACATTCAGTACTTC.

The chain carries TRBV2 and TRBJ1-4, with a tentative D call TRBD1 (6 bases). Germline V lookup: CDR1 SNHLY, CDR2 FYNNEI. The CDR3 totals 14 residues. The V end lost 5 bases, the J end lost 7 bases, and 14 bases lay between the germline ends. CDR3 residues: CASSRQVGLEKLFF. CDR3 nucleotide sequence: TGTGCCAGCAGTCGACAGGTCGGCCTTGAAAAACTGTTTTTT.

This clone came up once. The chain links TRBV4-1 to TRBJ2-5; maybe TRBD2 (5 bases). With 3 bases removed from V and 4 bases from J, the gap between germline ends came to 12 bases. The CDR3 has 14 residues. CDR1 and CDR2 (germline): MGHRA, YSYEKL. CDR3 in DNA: TGCGCCAGCAGCCAGGCGGGTTTTGGAGAGACCCAGTACTTC. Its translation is CASSQAGFGETQYF.

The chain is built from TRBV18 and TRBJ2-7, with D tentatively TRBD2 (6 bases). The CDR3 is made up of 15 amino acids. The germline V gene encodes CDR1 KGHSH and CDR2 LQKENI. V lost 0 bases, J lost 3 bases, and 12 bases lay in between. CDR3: CASSPPSGLLYEQYF. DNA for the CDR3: TGTGCCAGCTCACCACCGTCAGGACTACTCTACGAGCAGTACTTC. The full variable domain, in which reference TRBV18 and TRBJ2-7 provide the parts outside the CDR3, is NAGVMQNPRHLVRRRGQEARLRCSPMKGHSHVYWYRQLPEEGLKFMVYLQKENIIDESGMPKERFSAEFPKEGPSILRIQQVVRGDSAAYFCASSPPSGLLYEQYFGPGTRLTVT.

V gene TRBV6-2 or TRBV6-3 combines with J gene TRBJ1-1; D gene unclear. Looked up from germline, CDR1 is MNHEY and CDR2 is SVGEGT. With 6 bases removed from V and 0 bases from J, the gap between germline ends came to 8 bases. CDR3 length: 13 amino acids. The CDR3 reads CASSPSVNTEAFF. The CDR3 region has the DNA TGTGCCAGCAGCCCCTCAGTGAACACTGAAGCTTTCTTT.